Given below is one T cell receptor (beta chain) in context. At one end the junction does not follow the germline gene, possibly because of a read error. Germline V gene lookup returns CDR1 LGHDT and CDR2 YNNKEL (reference sequence). The CDR3 extends over 14 amino acids. A second PCR, run for about 6 to 11 cycles, used a sample-barcoded 5' primer plus a J-beta primer mix. Every cDNA was tagged by a template-switch adaptor with 12 random nucleotides. TCRdb reprocessed the 5' RACE reads with MiXCR, giving one entry per CDR3 protein. Here the sample spans roughly 1.9 million distinct CDR3 sequences, about two fifths being singletons. This specimen belongs to a study of blood T cells in healthy people across ages.

The source is a human donor in good health. Sequencing input: blood. This chain uses TRBV3-1 with TRBJ2-4; maybe TRBD1 (6 bases). CDR3 sequence reads: CASSFGQQRNIQYF. For the CDR3, the DNA is TGCGCCAGCAGCTTCGGACAGCAAAGGAACATTCAGTACTTC.